Each of the 14 T cell receptor beta chains below was sequenced from the same sample in a study of blood T cell repertoires in COVID-19. The table came from immunoSEQ multiplex PCR; TCRdb's copy has only in-frame clones and leaves some out. In the table there are 130,000 or so clones, approximately 90% of which are singletons. Sequenced input: peripheral blood. All receptors come from a man aged 45 to 65 with acute or convalescent COVID-19.

This sequence joins TRBV9 and TRBJ2-1; TRBD2 agrees at 9 bases. The germline V gene has CDR1 SGDLS and CDR2 YYNGEE. The CDR3 loop spans 17 amino acids. Trimming cost V 1 base and J 2 bases; bases outside gene matches: 7. CDR3 sequence reads: CASSVIAGDTAYNEQFF. CDR3 sequence (DNA): TGTGCCAGCAGCGTAATAGCGGGAGATACGGCCTACAATGAGCAGTTCTTC.

This clone appeared once. The chain joins TRBV7-2 to TRBJ2-7; perhaps TRBD2 as D (6 bases). V lost 5 bases to trimming and J lost 9 bases, with 17 bases between them. Germline V gene sequence: CDR1 SGHTA, CDR2 FQGNSA. The CDR3 is 13 amino acids. As DNA, the CDR3 is TGTGCCAGCAGCACGGAGGGGAGAGGGGCGCAGTACTTC. Translation gives CASSTEGRGAQYF. Supplemented by reference TRBV7-2 and TRBJ2-7, the full variable domain reads GAGVSQSPSNKVTEKGKDVELRCDPISGHTALYWYRQSLGQGLEFLIYFQGNSAPDKSGLPSDRFSAERTGGSVSTLTIQRTQQEDSAVYLCASSTEGRGAQYFGPGTRLTVT.

J is TRBJ2-1 and V is TRBV11-2; TRBD2 matches 14 bases. CDR1 is SGHAT, CDR2 FQNNGV, per germline. This CDR3 comprises 19 residues. J was trimmed by 0 bases and V by 5 bases; bases with no gene match: 9. Here the CDR3 DNA reads TGTGCCAGCAGCCCTGGGACTAGCGGGAGATCGAGCTCCTACAATGAGCAGTTCTTC. It yields the protein CASSPGTSGRSSSYNEQFF.

The J gene is TRBJ1-2, the V gene TRBV30, with 9 bases that match TRBD1. Germline-derived CDR1 and CDR2 are GTSNPN and SVGIG (reference sequence). The length of the CDR3 is 16 residues. The J segment lost 4 bases and the V segment lost 2 bases, leaving 11 bases of the junction unmatched. CDR3 coding DNA: TGTGCCTGGAGTCAAGAGAGACAGGGACAGGGCTATGGCTACACCTTC. This gives the protein CAWSQERQGQGYGYTF.

This sequence joins TRBV6-2 or TRBV6-3 and TRBJ1-5; D remains ambiguous. This CDR3 is 14 amino acids long. V shed 6 bases and J shed 2 bases, with 11 bases lying between them. The V gene's germline CDR1 is MNHEY and CDR2 SVGEGT. Written as DNA, the CDR3 is TGTGCCAGCAGCCTTCGTTTTGGCAATCAGCCCCAGCATTTT. The encoded protein is CASSLRFGNQPQHF.

The rearrangement uses TRBV19 and TRBJ1-5, with a possible D match to TRBD1 (5 bases). The CDR3 runs to 17 residues. The germline CDR1 and CDR2 sequences are LNHDA and SQIVND (reference sequence). With 3 bases removed from V and 5 bases from J, the gap between germline ends came to 20 bases. CDR3 loop: CASSIPPRPGNYQPQHF. As DNA, the CDR3 is TGTGCCAGTAGTATTCCCCCACGGCCAGGGAACTATCAGCCCCAGCATTTT.

The gene calls are TRBV4-3 and TRBJ2-1; 9 bases match TRBD2. With V trimmed by 4 bases and J by 4 bases, 8 bases remained unmatched. This CDR3 region has 16 residues. Germline assignment: CDR1 LGHNA and CDR2 YSLEER. CDR3 loop: CASSRLLAGTYNEQFF. The CDR3 DNA sequence: TGCGCCAGCAGCCGCCTCCTAGCGGGAACTTACAATGAGCAGTTCTTC.

V gene TRBV2 combines with J gene TRBJ1-1, with D unresolved. Trimming left V 5 bases short and J 0 bases short, with 19 bases between. This CDR3 is built from 17 residues. Germline V gene sequence: CDR1 SNHLY, CDR2 FYNNEI. CDR3 DNA sequence: TGTGCCAGCAGTCCCGAGGGTAGTTTTCGGATGAACACTGAAGCTTTCTTT. As protein: CASSPEGSFRMNTEAFF.

J is TRBJ2-2 and V is TRBV19; 9 bases align to TRBD1. Germline V gene sequence: CDR1 LNHDA, CDR2 SQIVND (reference sequence). J gave up 9 bases and V 7 bases, and 9 bases lay outside the gene matches. The CDR3 runs 14 residues. For the CDR3, the DNA is TGTGCCAGTACCGGGACAGGGAATGTCAGGGAGCTGTTTTTT. This encodes CASTGTGNVRELFF. Supplemented by reference TRBV19 and TRBJ2-2, the full variable domain reads DGGITQSPKYLFRKEGQNVTLSCEQNLNHDAMYWYRQDPGQGLRLIYYSQIVNDFQKGDIAEGYSVSREKKESFPLTVTSAQKNPTAFYLCASTGTGNVRELFFGEGSRLTVL.

The J gene is TRBJ2-1, the V gene TRBV20-1, with TRBD2 matching 12 bases. Germline CDR1 reads DFQATT; CDR2 reads SNEGSKA (reference sequence). V trimming: 3 bases; J trimming: 7 bases; junction bases outside the gene matches: 4. The CDR3 consists of 14 residues. CDR3 bases: TGCAGTGCTAGTACTAGCGGGAGGAGTAATGAGCAGTTCTTC. Translated: CSASTSGRSNEQFF.

CDR3 sequence (DNA): TGTGCCAGCAGTTACTCATGGGCAGCGGAGGAAGCTTTCTTT. This encodes CASSYSWAAEEAFF. V and J are TRBV6-5 and TRBJ1-1; no clear D gene. Per germline, CDR1 MNHEY and CDR2 SVGAGI. The CDR3 has 14 amino acids. V lost 0 bases to trimming and J lost 8 bases, with 13 bases between them.

The chain is built from TRBV6-5 and TRBJ1-1; a weak D match, TRBD1 (5 bases). V lost 6 bases, J lost 10 bases, and 18 bases lay in between. This CDR3 is 13 amino acids long. Germline lookup yields CDR1 MNHEY and CDR2 SVGAGI. The CDR3 DNA follows: TGTGCCAGCAGAAGAGCTTCGGGGGGGGGAGCTTTCTTT. Residues: CASRRASGGGAFF.

This chain uses TRBV7-6 with TRBJ2-7; 7 nucleotides match TRBD1. Germline lookup yields CDR1 SGHVS and CDR2 FNYEAQ. V lost 0 bases to trimming and J lost 2 bases; unmatched junction nucleotides: 1. This CDR3 region has 14 residues. The CDR3 nucleotides are TGTGCCAGCAGCTTAGCCGGGACAGCCTACGAGCAGTACTTC. This codes for CASSLAGTAYEQYF.

This chain joins TRBV2 and TRBJ2-1; tentative D call: TRBD1 (6 bases). Germline loops: CDR1 SNHLY, CDR2 FYNNEI. The ends were cut back, 3 bases at V and 9 bases at J, with 15 bases in the middle. CDR3 size: 14 residues. The CDR3 here is CASSEGAGDGEQFF. For the CDR3, the DNA is TGTGCCAGCAGTGAGGGCGCAGGGGATGGTGAGCAGTTCTTC.